This TCR beta chain came from a study of blood T cell repertoires in COVID-19. Sequencing used immunoSEQ multiplex PCR; TCRdb keeps in-frame clones, though not all of them. The table records about 260,000 clones, roughly 86% of them present only once. Germline values: CDR1 LGHNA, CDR2 YNFKEQ. V gave up 0 bases and J gave up 7 bases, with 13 bases separating them. The CDR3 covers 16 residues. The sample comprised peripheral blood. This rearrangement joins TRBV4-2 to TRBJ1-6; D is undetermined. The receptor comes from a man aged 35-49 years who had recovered from COVID-19. CDR3 protein: CASSQDIGAANSPLHF. The CDR3 DNA is TGTGCCAGCAGCCAAGATATTGGAGCGGCAAATTCACCCCTCCACTTT.